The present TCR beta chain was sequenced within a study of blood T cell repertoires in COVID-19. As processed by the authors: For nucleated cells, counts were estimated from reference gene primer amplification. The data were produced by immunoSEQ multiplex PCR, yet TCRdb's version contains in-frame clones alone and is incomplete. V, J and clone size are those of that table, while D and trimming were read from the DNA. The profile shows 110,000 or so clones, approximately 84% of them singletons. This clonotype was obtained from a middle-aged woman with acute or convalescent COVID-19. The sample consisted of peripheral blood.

CDR3 in amino acids: CASSHEGYTEAFF. In nucleotides, the CDR3 is TGTGCCAGCAGTCACGAGGGCTACACTGAAGCTTTCTTT. The chain is built from TRBV7-8 and TRBJ1-1; D not resolved. The CDR3 spans 13 residues. Germline V gives CDR1 SGHVS, CDR2 FQNEAQ. With 6 bases removed from V and 3 bases from J, the gap between germline ends came to 11 bases.